These 17 T cell receptor beta chains share one sample of origin, sequenced in a study of T-cell reconstitution after alpha-beta-depleted transplantation in children. Using unique molecular identifiers, the investigators prepared the TCRbeta library. TCRdb reprocessed the PCR reads via MiXCR and lists one record per CDR3 protein. The data contain 200,000 to 250,000 distinct CDR3 sequences, around 11% of them seen just once; the ten biggest clones take up around 2.5%. The sequenced sample was PBMCs from the stem cell graft donor, obtained from the stem cell graft. The source of these receptors is a human donor who donated a stem cell graft to a child with acute lymphoblastic leukemia.

This clonotype was detected only a few times. The chain couples TRBV7-9 to TRBJ1-2; D not certain. Germline CDR1 reads SEHNR; CDR2 reads FQNEAQ (reference sequence). With 1 base removed from V and 7 bases from J, the gap between germline ends came to 13 bases. The CDR3 is 14 amino acids. For the CDR3, the DNA is TGTGCCAGCAGCTTAGAAGGACCAAGCGGTGGCTACACCTTC. Protein sequence: CASSLEGPSGGYTF.

This clonotype was counted only a few times. The chain recombines TRBV10-3 with TRBJ2-5; either TRBD1 or TRBD2 may supply D (9 bases each). The CDR3 has 18 residues. V was pared by 10 bases and J by 5 bases, with 32 bases between. The germline V gene has CDR1 ENHRY and CDR2 SYGVKD. The CDR3 DNA is TGTGCCACGGGGGGACAGGGAAGGGGTAGCGGGAGCGTTGAGACCCAGTACTTC. This encodes CATGGQGRGSGSVETQYF.

This clonotype was recorded at least ten times. The rearrangement links TRBV3-1 to TRBJ1-1; D not resolved. Germline loops: CDR1 LGHDT, CDR2 YNNKEL (reference sequence). V was trimmed by 4 bases and J by 6 bases, leaving 12 bases between them. The CDR3 runs 13 residues. CDR3 DNA: TGTGCCAGCAGCCCTCCAAGTGGGGCTGAAGCTTTCTTT. Its protein is CASSPPSGAEAFF. Full variable domain (remainder filled in from reference TRBV3-1 and TRBJ1-1): DTAVSQTPKYLVTQMGNDKSIKCEQNLGHDTMYWYKQDSKKFLKIMFSYNNKELIINETVPNRFSPKSPDKAHLNLHINSLELGDSAVYFCASSPPSGAEAFFGQGTRLTVV.

In this sample, this clonotype turned up many times. The V and J genes are TRBV14 and TRBJ2-7; D gene uncertain. Germline values: CDR1 SGHDN, CDR2 FVKESK. The CDR3 covers 16 residues. V was shortened by 1 base and J by 3 bases, with 16 bases between the two germline ends. Written as DNA, the CDR3 is TGTGCCAGCAGCCAAGTCCCAACAAGGCGGATCTACGAGCAGTACTTC. Amino acid sequence: CASSQVPTRRIYEQYF.

This clonotype was seen at least ten times. V usage is TRBV5-1 and J usage is TRBJ2-5; 8 positions agree with TRBD2. Germline-derived CDR1 and CDR2 are SGHRS and YFSETQ. J gave up 2 bases and V 2 bases, and 8 bases lay outside the gene matches. This CDR3 contains 16 residues. CDR3 sequence: CASSFRASGLQETQYF. The CDR3 nucleotides are TGCGCCAGCAGCTTCAGGGCTAGCGGGTTACAAGAGACCCAGTACTTC.

This clonotype was found many times. This chain connects TRBV18 to TRBJ2-1, with D tentatively TRBD1 (5 bases). Germline CDR1 is KGHSH and CDR2 is LQKENI. CDR3 length equals 15 residues. Deletions cut 6 bases from V and 7 bases from J, with 19 bases between. CDR3 bases: TGTGCCAGCTCCGTGAAACAGGTAACGTCGAATGAGCAGTTCTTC. Amino acids: CASSVKQVTSNEQFF.

Comments on this clonotype: A much larger clonotype is one base distant, so this may be a read error. The chain employs TRBV6-2 or TRBV6-3 and TRBJ2-4; D perhaps matches TRBD2 (5 bases). Germline V lookup: CDR1 MNHEY, CDR2 SVGEGT. This CDR3 comprises 17 residues. The germline V and J ends were trimmed by 2 bases and 7 bases, with 21 bases remaining between them. CDR3 residues: CASSYRRDTAGNNIQYF. CDR3 coding DNA: TGTGCCAGCAGTTACCGAAGAGACACCGCGGGCAACAACATTCAGTACTTC.

At least ten counts were recorded for this clonotype. V gene TRBV7-8 combines with J gene TRBJ2-1, with 8 nucleotides matching TRBD2. This CDR3 spans 16 amino acids. With V trimmed by 1 base and J by 6 bases, 8 bases remained unmatched. The germline CDR1 and CDR2 sequences are SGHVS and FQNEAQ. The CDR3 region is CASSLDYGGASNEQFF. CDR3 coding DNA: TGTGCCAGCAGCTTAGACTACGGGGGGGCCAGCAATGAGCAGTTCTTC.

This clonotype appeared a few times. This sequence joins TRBV12-3 or TRBV12-4 and TRBJ2-7; D is unclear. The CDR3 has 16 amino acids. The V and J ends lost 4 bases and 0 bases respectively, with 16 bases between them. The CDR3 nucleotides read TGTGCCAGCAGTTCCCCCCCCCTTCACAGCTCCTACGAGCAGTACTTC. It codes for CASSSPPLHSSYEQYF.

The table lists this clonotype with many counts. This chain links TRBV27 with TRBJ1-6; the match to TRBD1 covers 8 bases. Germline V lookup: CDR1 MNHEY, CDR2 SMNVEV (reference sequence). This CDR3 is built from 14 residues. V lost 6 bases, J lost 5 bases, and 3 bases stayed unmatched. This chain's CDR3 is CASRPGQDNSPLHF. Here the CDR3 DNA reads TGTGCCAGCAGACCGGGACAGGATAATTCACCCCTCCACTTT.

At least ten counts were recorded for this clonotype. The chain carries TRBV6-5 and TRBJ2-7; 7 nucleotides agree with TRBD1. Germline V gene data show CDR1 as MNHEY and CDR2 as SVGAGI. V trimming: 6 bases; J trimming: 3 bases; junction bases outside the gene matches: 5. The CDR3 is 13 amino acids. This chain's CDR3 is CASSRDSNYEQYF. The CDR3 DNA reads TGTGCCAGCAGCCGGGACAGCAACTACGAGCAGTACTTC.

This clonotype was observed at least ten times. The V gene is TRBV15, the J gene TRBJ2-1, with 9 positions matching TRBD2. The CDR3 consists of 15 residues. Germline CDR1 and CDR2: LNHNV and YYDKDF (reference sequence). V lost 4 bases to trimming and J lost 10 bases; unmatched junction nucleotides: 11. CDR3 protein: CATSKERGLAGEQFF. CDR3 bases: TGTGCCACCAGCAAAGAGCGGGGACTAGCAGGCGAGCAGTTCTTC.

This clonotype was seen ten or more times. The J gene is TRBJ2-5, the V gene TRBV20-1, with TRBD1 matching 11 bases. J was trimmed by 5 bases and V by 4 bases; bases with no gene match: 6. The CDR3 is made up of 14 amino acids. The germline V gene has CDR1 DFQATT and CDR2 SNEGSKA (reference sequence). The CDR3 nucleotides read TGCAGTGCTACCACGGACAGGGGGCTGGAGACCCAGTACTTC. Translation: CSATTDRGLETQYF.

This clonotype was seen repeatedly, ten times or more. The chain uses TRBV5-1 and TRBJ1-6; D is undetermined. Per germline, CDR1 SGHRS and CDR2 YFSETQ. The ends were cut back, 5 bases at V and 9 bases at J, with 15 bases in the middle. This CDR3 has 14 amino acids. CDR3 coding DNA: TGCGCCAGCAGGAGTAGGGAGGGTAGTTCACCCCTCCACTTT. Its protein is CASRSREGSSPLHF.

This clonotype appeared many times. The chain uses TRBV29-1 and TRBJ2-2; 10 bases line up with TRBD1. Trimming at V came to 5 bases and at J to 5 bases, leaving 5 bases not matched to a gene. The CDR3 has 14 amino acids. CDR1 SQVTM and CDR2 ANQGSEA come from the germline V gene. The CDR3 loop reads CSVTGTGVTGELFF. CDR3 DNA sequence: TGCAGCGTTACCGGGACAGGGGTGACCGGGGAGCTGTTTTTT.

On this clonotype: A much larger clone differs from this one at a single base, so this may be a read error. The chain uses TRBV5-1 and TRBJ2-3, with 10 bases matching TRBD1. The CDR3 loop spans 17 amino acids. CDR1 is SGHRS and CDR2 is YFSETQ in the germline V gene. This CDR3 reads CVSSWGQTGGGTDTQYF. The CDR3, as DNA: TGCGTCAGCAGCTGGGGGCAGACAGGGGGCGGCACAGATACGCAGTATTTT.

This clonotype was counted ten times or more. The CDR3 nucleotides read TGTGCCAGCAGTTTAGTACTAGCGGGGGCCTACAATGAGCAGTTCTTC. Translated, it gives CASSLVLAGAYNEQFF. The V gene is TRBV12-3 or TRBV12-4, the J gene TRBJ2-1, with 11 bases matching TRBD2. Unmatched junction bases numbered 1, after V lost 1 base and J lost 2 bases. The CDR3 length is 16 residues.